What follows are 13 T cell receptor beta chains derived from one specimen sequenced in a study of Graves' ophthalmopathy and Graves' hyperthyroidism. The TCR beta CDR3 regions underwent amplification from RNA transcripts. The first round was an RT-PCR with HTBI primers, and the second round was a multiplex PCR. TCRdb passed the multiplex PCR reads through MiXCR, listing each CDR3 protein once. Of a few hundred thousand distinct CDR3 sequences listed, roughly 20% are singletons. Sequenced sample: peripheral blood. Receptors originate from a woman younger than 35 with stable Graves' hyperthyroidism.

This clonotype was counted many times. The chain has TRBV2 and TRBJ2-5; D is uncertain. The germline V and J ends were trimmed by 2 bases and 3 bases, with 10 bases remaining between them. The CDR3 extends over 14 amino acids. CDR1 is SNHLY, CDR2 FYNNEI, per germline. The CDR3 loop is CASSEFVTEETQYF. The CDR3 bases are TGTGCCAGCAGTGAATTCGTTACAGAAGAGACCCAGTACTTC.

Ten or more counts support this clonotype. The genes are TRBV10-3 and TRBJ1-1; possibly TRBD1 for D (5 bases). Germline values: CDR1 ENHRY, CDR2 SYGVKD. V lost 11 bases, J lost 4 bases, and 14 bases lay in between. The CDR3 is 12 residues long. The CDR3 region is CASRTFGTEAFF. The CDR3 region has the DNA TGTGCCTCCAGGACATTTGGCACTGAAGCTTTCTTT.

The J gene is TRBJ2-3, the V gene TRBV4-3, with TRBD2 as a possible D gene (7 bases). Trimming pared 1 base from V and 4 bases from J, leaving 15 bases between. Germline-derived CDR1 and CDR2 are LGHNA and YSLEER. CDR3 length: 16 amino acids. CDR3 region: CASSQGPGGSADTQYF. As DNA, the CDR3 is TGCGCCAGCAGCCAAGGACCGGGGGGCTCGGCAGATACGCAGTATTTT.

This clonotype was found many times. The chain's CDR3 is CASSYGSVYSPLHF. CDR3 in DNA: TGTGCCAGCAGTTATGGTTCAGTTTATTCACCCCTCCACTTT. V is TRBV6-2 or TRBV6-3 and J is TRBJ1-6; D unclear. The germline CDR1 and CDR2 sequences are MNHEY and SVGEGT. V was trimmed by 3 bases and J by 8 bases, leaving 11 bases between them. The CDR3 covers 14 residues.

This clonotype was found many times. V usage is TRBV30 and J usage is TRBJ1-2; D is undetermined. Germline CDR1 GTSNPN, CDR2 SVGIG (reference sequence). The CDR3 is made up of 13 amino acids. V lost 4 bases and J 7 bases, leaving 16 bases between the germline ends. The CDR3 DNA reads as TGTGCCTGGATCCGACGTTGGGCGGGTGGCTACACCTTC. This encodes CAWIRRWAGGYTF.

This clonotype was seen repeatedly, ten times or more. CDR3 in amino acids: CASSASSGWGETQYF. The CDR3 region has the DNA TGTGCCAGTAGTGCCTCTAGCGGGTGGGGGGAGACCCAGTACTTC. This sequence joins TRBV19 and TRBJ2-5; 8 bases are shared with TRBD2. With V trimmed by 5 bases and J by 5 bases, 10 bases remained unmatched. CDR3 length: 15 amino acids. Germline CDR1 LNHDA, CDR2 SQIVND (reference sequence).

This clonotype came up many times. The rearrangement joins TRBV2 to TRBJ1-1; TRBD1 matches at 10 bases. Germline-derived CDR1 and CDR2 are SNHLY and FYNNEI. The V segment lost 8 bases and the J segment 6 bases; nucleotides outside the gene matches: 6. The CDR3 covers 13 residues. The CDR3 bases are TGTGCCAGCGAGGACAGGGGGGGAGCTGAAGCTTTCTTT. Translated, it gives CASEDRGGAEAFF.

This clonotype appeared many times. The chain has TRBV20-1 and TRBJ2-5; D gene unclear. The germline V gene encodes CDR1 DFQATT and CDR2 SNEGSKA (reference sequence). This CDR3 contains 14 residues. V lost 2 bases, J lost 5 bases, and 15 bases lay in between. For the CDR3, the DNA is TGCAGTGCTAGATGGGTCTTGGGTCTGGAGACCCAGTACTTC. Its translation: CSARWVLGLETQYF.

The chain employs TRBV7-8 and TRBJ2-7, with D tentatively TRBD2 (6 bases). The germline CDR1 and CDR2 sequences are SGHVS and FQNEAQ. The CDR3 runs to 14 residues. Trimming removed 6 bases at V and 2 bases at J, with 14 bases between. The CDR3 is CASSEGAGPYEQYF. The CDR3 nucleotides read TGTGCCAGCAGTGAAGGGGCGGGACCCTACGAGCAGTACTTC.

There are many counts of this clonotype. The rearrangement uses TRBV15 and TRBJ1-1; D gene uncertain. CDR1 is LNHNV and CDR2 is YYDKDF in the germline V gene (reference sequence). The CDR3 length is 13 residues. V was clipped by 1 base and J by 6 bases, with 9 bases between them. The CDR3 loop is CATSRVAESEAFF. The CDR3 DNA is TGTGCCACCAGCAGAGTCGCCGAGTCTGAAGCTTTCTTT.

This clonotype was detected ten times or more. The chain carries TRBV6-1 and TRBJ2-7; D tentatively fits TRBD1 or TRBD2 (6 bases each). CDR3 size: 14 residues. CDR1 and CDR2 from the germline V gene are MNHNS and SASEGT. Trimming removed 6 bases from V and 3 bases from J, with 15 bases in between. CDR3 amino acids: CASRGASDLYEQYF. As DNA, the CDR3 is TGTGCCAGCAGGGGGGCTAGCGATCTCTACGAGCAGTACTTC.

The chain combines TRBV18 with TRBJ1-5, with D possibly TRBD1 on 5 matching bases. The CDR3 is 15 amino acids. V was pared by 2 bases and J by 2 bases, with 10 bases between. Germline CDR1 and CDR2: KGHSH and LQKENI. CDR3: CASSPDSSGNQPQHF. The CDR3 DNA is TGTGCCAGCTCACCAGACAGTAGCGGCAATCAGCCCCAGCATTTT.

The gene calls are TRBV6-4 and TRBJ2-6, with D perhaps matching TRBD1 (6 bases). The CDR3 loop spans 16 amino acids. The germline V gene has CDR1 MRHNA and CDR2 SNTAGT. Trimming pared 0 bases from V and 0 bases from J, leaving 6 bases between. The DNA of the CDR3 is TGTGCCAGCAGTGACTCGGACAGCTCTGGGGCCAACGTCCTGACTTTC. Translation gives CASSDSDSSGANVLTF.